The clone carrying this T cell receptor beta chain was counted only a few times. No antigen is known for it. In nominal health when sampled, donors likely had unrecorded immune exposures nonetheless. With 4 bases removed from V and 1 base from J, the gap between germline ends came to 10 bases. Germline-derived CDR1 and CDR2 are GTSNPN and SVGIG (reference sequence). The CDR3 totals 13 residues. The data originate from a study of cytomegalovirus exposure and HLA in healthy donors. General study points: Being productive about 87% or about 30% of the time was typical of most TCR beta V segments in an earlier analysis. Rare TCR sequences dominated, though some public TCRs recurred in many donors.

PCR primers comprised 60 Vbeta and 13 Jbeta primers. The repertoire was sequenced with immunoSEQ multiplex PCR; TCRdb's copy has only in-frame clones and lacks some. The sample has over 150,000 clones, about 72% seen once. This receptor was identified in a man aged 60 to 75 in good health and CMV-seronegative. This rearrangement joins TRBV30 to TRBJ1-1, with D maybe TRBD1 (5 bases). Sequenced input: PBMCs. CDR3 in DNA: TGTGCCTGGAAGGCAGGGTCGAACACTGAAGCTTTCTTT. This codes for CAWKAGSNTEAFF.